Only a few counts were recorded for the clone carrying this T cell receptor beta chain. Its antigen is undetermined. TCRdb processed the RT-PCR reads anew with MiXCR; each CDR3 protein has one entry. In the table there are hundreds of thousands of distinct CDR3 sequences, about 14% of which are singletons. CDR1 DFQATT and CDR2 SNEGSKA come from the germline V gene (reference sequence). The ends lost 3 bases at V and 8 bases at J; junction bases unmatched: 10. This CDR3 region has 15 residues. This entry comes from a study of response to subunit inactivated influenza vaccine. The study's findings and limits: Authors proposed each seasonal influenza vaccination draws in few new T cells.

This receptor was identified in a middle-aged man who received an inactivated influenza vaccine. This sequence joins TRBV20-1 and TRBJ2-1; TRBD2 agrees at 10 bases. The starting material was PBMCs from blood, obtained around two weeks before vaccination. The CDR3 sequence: CSASSSGGARYEQFF. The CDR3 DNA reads TGCAGTGCTAGTTCCAGCGGGGGGGCCCGGTATGAGCAGTTCTTC.